This entry features one T cell receptor (beta chain) sequence. The clone's antigen remains unknown. Per-nucleotide qualities are absent, and no much larger clonotype sits a single base away. TCRbeta CDR3 regions were amplified from genomic DNA using the immunoSEQ Assay, a bias-controlled multiplex PCR. The paper's data handling went like this. The number of nucleated cells in each sample was estimated by amplification of reference gene primers within the assay. Sequence reads were collapsed and filtered to measure the absolute abundance of every unique TCRbeta CDR3 rearrangement. Productive Simpson clonality was computed per sample as the square root of Simpson's diversity index over productive rearrangements. TCRdb carries this immuneACCESS record with in-frame sequences only. Its versions omit some clonotypes, under half of them owing to an unresolved V gene in the studies checked, with the rest unexplained. That table supplies the V and J calls and clone size; D and trimming were determined from the DNA. For this sample the table gives 390,000 or so clones, of which 85% to 90% were detected only once. Approximately 1% of the sample is taken by the ten largest.

The data were obtained in a study of blood T cell repertoires in COVID-19 (dated by TCRdb to between 2020 and 2021). Some background on the complete study: Samples covering the acute and convalescent phases of COVID-19 were provided by collaborators in the United States, Italy and Spain. A de-identified subject ID, COVID-19 status, age in years and sex were almost always included in the sample metadata. The dataset comprised deeply sampled blood TCRbeta repertoires from subjects exposed to, actively infected with, or recovered from COVID-19. The repertoires were released in a freely available public database meant as a resource for research on the immune response to SARS-CoV-2. The prospective study material was composed of cDNA or gDNA derived from T cells, B-cell-depleted T cells, or PBMCs. The samples were drawn from two sources: the first 160 participants of the ongoing ImmuneRACE study, and some 1,300 subjects contributed by 6 global collaborators. Where HLA class I and class II types were available, the types were taken from metadata supplied by the sample provider, not from assay-based typing. Paper-wide results and their limitations: The quantity of clinical and demographic metadata differed by source and by participant and was supplied without curation.

Enrolling through a virtual design, the prospective study's participants ranged in age from roughly 18 to 89 years and lived across roughly 24 United States geographic areas. Cohort assignment in the prospective study relied on participant-reported clinical history from a screening survey and a study questionnaire. ImmuneRACE Cohort 3 recovered participants were defined by two consecutive negative NP/OP PCR tests, healthcare professional clearance, or symptom resolution. Each participant in the prospective study had whole blood, serum and a nasopharyngeal or oropharyngeal swab collected by mobile phlebotomists. Additional blood draws and questionnaires over an approximately two-month period could optionally be provided by prospective study participants. Blood samples from the prospective study were shipped frozen or at room temperature prior to DNA extraction. The sequencing input was PBMCs or T cells enriched from blood (not recorded which). The receptor was derived from a man between 18 and 35 years old who had recovered from COVID-19.

CDR3 sequence: CASSPNVGGNTEAFF. The sequence in DNA is TGTGCCAGCAGCCCAAATGTGGGGGGGAACACTGAAGCTTTCTTT. The chain is assembled from TRBV14 and TRBJ1-1; matching of 5 bases hints at TRBD1 as the D gene. Looking up the germline V gene yields CDR1 SGHDN and CDR2 FVKESK. The CDR3 starts with the cysteine, ends with the phenylalanine, and has 15 residues. Kept here is only the CDR3 DNA, which spans 45 bases and is read in frame from base 1. Relative to germline, V is 4 bases shorter and J is 1 base shorter, with 13 bases between their ends.